These 21 T cell receptor beta chains were all obtained from the same sample, sequenced in a study of T-cell memory formation after mild COVID-19. TCRdb re-called the 5' RACE reads with MiXCR, one entry per CDR3 protein. This table has some 110,000 distinct CDR3 sequences, around 11% appearing once. The sample consisted of PBMCs or a T cell subset sorted from them (not recorded which). Every receptor here comes from an adult woman who had mild COVID-19 (a few samples of this study predate the infection). Cell type and time point are not known.

This clonotype was counted between two and nine times. The rearrangement uses TRBV12-3 or TRBV12-4 and TRBJ2-1; 8 positions match TRBD2. Losses at the gene ends were 1 base for V and 0 bases for J; bases not matched to a gene: 5. CDR3 length equals 17 residues. The CDR3 nucleotides read TGTGCCAGCAGTTTAGGTTCTAGCGGGTACTCCTACAATGAGCAGTTCTTC. Protein product: CASSLGSSGYSYNEQFF.

In this sample, this clonotype turned up many times. The J gene is TRBJ2-1, the V gene TRBV7-9, with D possibly TRBD1 on 5 matching bases. This CDR3 region has 13 residues. With 6 bases removed from V and 7 bases from J, the gap between germline ends came to 13 bases. Germline CDR1 reads SEHNR; CDR2 reads FQNEAQ (reference sequence). The chain's CDR3 is CASRRTSDNEQFF. In DNA, the CDR3 is TGTGCCAGCAGGAGGACATCGGATAATGAGCAGTTCTTC.

The chain has TRBV7-8 and TRBJ1-5, with D uncertain. The V gene's germline CDR1 is SGHVS and CDR2 FQNEAQ. The CDR3 covers 13 residues. V was cut by 6 bases and J by 2 bases, with 8 bases left in between. CDR3 nucleotide sequence: TGTGCCAGCAGGGGTGGGGGCAATCAGCCCCAGCATTTT. This gives the protein CASRGGGNQPQHF.

This clonotype has only a few counts. V and J are TRBV9 and TRBJ2-2; TRBD1 aligns across 9 bases. The V gene's germline CDR1 is SGDLS and CDR2 YYNGEE. The CDR3 has 16 amino acids. The V gene end was trimmed by 3 bases and the J gene end by 4 bases; junction bases not matched to a gene: 7. In nucleotides, the CDR3 is TGTGCCAGCAGCGACGGGACAGGGTCGGGCACCGGGGAGCTGTTTTTT. It codes for CASSDGTGSGTGELFF.

This clonotype came up a few times. The chain is built from TRBV7-9 and TRBJ2-1, with 8 positions matching TRBD2. The CDR3 has 16 amino acids. The germline gives CDR1 SEHNR, CDR2 FQNEAQ (reference sequence). V lost 5 bases, J lost 0 bases, and 6 bases stayed unmatched. CDR3 coding DNA: TGTGCCAGCAGCCCCTGGACTAGCAGCTCCTACAATGAGCAGTTCTTC. Its protein is CASSPWTSSSYNEQFF.

This clonotype was detected only a few times. At one end, the junction sequence differs from germline, possibly due to a read error. The chain joins TRBV7-6 to TRBJ2-1; D is possibly TRBD2 (6 bases). CDR1 is SGHVS and CDR2 is FNYEAQ in the germline V gene. This CDR3 has 14 amino acids. The chain's CDR3 is CASSLEPSANEQFF. CDR3 sequence (DNA): TGTGCCAGCAGTTTAGAACCTAGCGCCAATGAGCAGTTCTTC.

This clonotype has only a few counts. The J gene is TRBJ2-3, the V gene TRBV10-3; D is undetermined. CDR1 ENHRY and CDR2 SYGVKD come from the germline V gene. Trimming took off 2 bases at V and 0 bases at J, with 3 bases between the two ends. There are 13 residues in the CDR3. CDR3 amino acids: CAISEGSTDTQYF. CDR3 nucleotide sequence: TGTGCCATCAGTGAGGGGAGCACAGATACGCAGTATTTT.

This clonotype was counted only a few times. V and J are TRBV12-3 or TRBV12-4 and TRBJ1-1; D possibly corresponds to TRBD1 (6 bases). The V end lost 3 bases, the J end lost 5 bases, and 13 bases lay between the germline ends. The CDR3 is 14 residues long. The CDR3, as DNA: TGTGCCAGCAGTTTCGGGGGGCGCATTACTGAAGCTTTCTTT. It yields the protein CASSFGGRITEAFF.

This clonotype was counted a few times. V is TRBV9 and J is TRBJ2-3; the D gene is possibly TRBD2 (6 bases). Deletions cut 4 bases from V and 1 base from J, with 10 bases between. The germline gives CDR1 SGDLS, CDR2 YYNGEE. The CDR3 is 14 amino acids. Written as DNA, the CDR3 is TGTGCCAGCAGCTCACTAGCTGGCACAGATACGCAGTATTTT. Its protein is CASSSLAGTDTQYF. The whole variable domain, filled in from reference TRBV9 and TRBJ2-3, reads DSGVTQTPKHLITATGQRVTLRCSPRSGDLSVYWYQQSLDQGLQFLIQYYNGEERAKGNILERFSAQQFPDLHSELNLSSLELGDSALYFCASSSLAGTDTQYFGPGTRLTVL.

The V gene is TRBV7-2, the J gene TRBJ2-1; 8 bases are a match to TRBD2. The CDR3 is 16 residues long. Trimming at V came to 3 bases and at J to 8 bases, leaving 12 bases not matched to a gene. Looked up from germline, CDR1 is SGHTA and CDR2 is FQGNSA. CDR3 coding DNA: TGTGCCAGCAGCTTGGGTAGCGGGAACGGTATAGATGAGCAGTTCTTC. Amino acids: CASSLGSGNGIDEQFF.

In this sample, this clonotype turned up a few times. CDR3 DNA sequence: TGCGCCAGCAGCTTGGGGGTAGCGGGAATCCCCGAGCAGTACTTC. Its translation is CASSLGVAGIPEQYF. The rearrangement joins TRBV5-1 to TRBJ2-7; 8 positions agree with TRBD2. V was pared by 0 bases and J by 6 bases, with 8 bases of the junction left unmatched. CDR1 is SGHRS and CDR2 is YFSETQ in the germline V gene. The CDR3 runs 15 residues.

The table lists this clonotype with a few counts. V gene TRBV4-2 combines with J gene TRBJ1-1; maybe TRBD1 (6 bases). V lost 1 base to trimming and J lost 0 bases, with 9 bases between them. The CDR3 is 15 residues long. Germline V lookup: CDR1 LGHNA, CDR2 YNFKEQ. CDR3 bases: TGTGCCAGCAGCCAAGGACAGGCGATGAACACTGAAGCTTTCTTT. Translated: CASSQGQAMNTEAFF.

This clonotype was seen a handful of times. V and J are TRBV5-6 and TRBJ2-1; no definite D call. Per the germline V gene, CDR1 is SGHDT and CDR2 is YYEEEE. This CDR3 is 13 amino acids long. V was trimmed by 0 bases and J by 7 bases, leaving 8 bases between them. Here the CDR3 reads CASSLVKYNEQFF. The CDR3 nucleotides read TGTGCCAGCAGCTTGGTGAAGTATAATGAGCAGTTCTTC.

This chain connects TRBV5-1 to TRBJ2-7; D perhaps matches TRBD2 (5 bases). CDR3 size: 16 residues. The germline gives CDR1 SGHRS, CDR2 YFSETQ. Trimming took 4 bases from V and 0 from J, leaving 17 bases between them. The CDR3 loop reads CASSPSLGVSSYEQYF. CDR3 DNA: TGCGCCAGCAGCCCTAGCCTCGGGGTAAGCTCCTACGAGCAGTACTTC.

CDR3: CASSLSSGSKQYF. CDR3 in DNA: TGTGCCAGCAGTTTATCTAGTGGTAGCAAGCAGTACTTC. This rearrangement joins TRBV12-3 or TRBV12-4 to TRBJ2-7, with no clear D. CDR3 length equals 13 residues. Between the trimmed V and J ends, which lost 2 bases and 8 bases, there was a span of 13 bases.

This chain links TRBV12-3 or TRBV12-4 with TRBJ2-5; TRBD1 or TRBD2 may be the D gene (5 bases each). V lost 6 bases, J lost 7 bases, and 27 bases lay in between. CDR3 length: 17 residues. The CDR3 DNA sequence: TGTGCCAGCAGCTTACTACCGGGACCCGCTATGTCGGGGACCCAGTACTTC. Protein: CASSLLPGPAMSGTQYF.

This clonotype was observed at least ten times. The V call is TRBV7-9, the J call TRBJ2-7; the match to TRBD1 covers 9 bases. Germline CDR1 is SEHNR and CDR2 is FQNEAQ (reference sequence). This CDR3 contains 15 residues. V dropped 5 bases and J dropped 0; count of bases not matched to a gene: 5. In DNA, the CDR3 is TGTGCCAGCAGCCGAACAGGGGGCGGCTCCTACGAGCAGTACTTC. It is translated as CASSRTGGGSYEQYF.

CDR3 amino acids: CASSSGDNYGYTF. In nucleotides, the CDR3 is TGTGCCAGCAGCTCGGGAGACAACTATGGCTACACCTTC. J is TRBJ1-2 and V is TRBV7-9, with no clear D. Germline CDR1 and CDR2: SEHNR and FQNEAQ (reference sequence). Trimming took 4 bases from V and 2 from J, leaving 8 bases between them. The CDR3 is made up of 13 amino acids.

This clonotype occurred many times. The V call is TRBV7-2, the J call TRBJ2-3; D is unclear. V lost 3 bases, J lost 2 bases, and 9 bases lay in between. CDR3 length equals 14 residues. The germline gives CDR1 SGHTA, CDR2 FQGNSA. The CDR3, as DNA: TGTGCCAGCAGCTTCTCCAGTCTCACAGATACGCAGTATTTT. Amino acids: CASSFSSLTDTQYF.

This clonotype turned up a few times. The chain employs TRBV7-8 and TRBJ2-7; D is unresolved. The CDR3 runs to 18 residues. V was cut by 4 bases and J by 3 bases, with 25 bases left in between. Per the germline V gene, CDR1 is SGHVS and CDR2 is FQNEAQ. The CDR3 loop is CASSSGRLSTRDLYEQYF. The CDR3 DNA reads as TGTGCCAGCAGCTCCGGACGACTCTCGACCCGTGACCTCTACGAGCAGTACTTC.

This clonotype was observed a few times. The chain employs TRBV20-1 and TRBJ2-7, with D possibly matching TRBD2 (6 bases). CDR3 length: 16 amino acids. Trimming pared 0 bases from V and 4 bases from J, leaving 19 bases between. Germline CDR1 reads DFQATT; CDR2 reads SNEGSKA (reference sequence). The CDR3 here is CSARDKGLQGGYEQYF. CDR3 DNA sequence: TGCAGTGCTAGAGACAAGGGACTTCAAGGAGGTTACGAGCAGTACTTC.